This entry lists 11 T cell receptor beta chains sequenced from one sample in a study of beta chain features in type 1 diabetes. cDNA synthesis used the whole RNA isolate, giving expressed TCRB sequences. The method was immunoSEQ multiplex PCR; TCRdb's version includes in-frame clones alone and lacks a portion of them. This table holds roughly 610,000 clones, about 14% found once. Sequencing was performed on naive CD4+ T cells from blood. All receptors derive from a man aged 18 to 30 in good health.

This clone was seen only a few times. This chain connects TRBV7-2 to TRBJ1-5, with 8 bases identical to TRBD1. This CDR3 comprises 15 residues. CDR1 is SGHTA and CDR2 is FQGNSA in the germline V gene. J lost 2 bases, V lost 1 base, and 1 base had no gene match. DNA for the CDR3: TGTGCCAGCAGCTTAGAACAGGGGGGCAATCAGCCCCAGCATTTT. Protein: CASSLEQGGNQPQHF.

The chain joins TRBV28 to TRBJ2-3; perhaps TRBD1 as D (5 bases). CDR1 is MDHEN, CDR2 SYDVKM, per germline. The V gene lost 6 bases and the J gene lost 1 base, with 14 bases spanning the gap. This CDR3 is built from 15 residues. The CDR3 reads CASSTIGQGTDTQYF. DNA of the CDR3: TGTGCCAGCAGCACAATCGGACAAGGCACAGATACGCAGTATTTT.

On this clone itself: Other DNA sequences in this sample translate to the same CDR3. This chain uses TRBV29-1 with TRBJ2-2, with 9 bases identical to TRBD1. J was trimmed by 1 base and V by 7 bases; bases with no gene match: 4. The CDR3 is 14 residues long. Germline V gene sequence: CDR1 SQVTM, CDR2 ANQGSEA. The chain's CDR3 is CSARGQGNTGELFF. CDR3 nucleotide sequence: TGCAGCGCCCGGGGACAGGGGAACACCGGGGAGCTGTTTTTT.

In regard to this clone: The sample has other DNA sequences that encode this CDR3 too. V and J are TRBV2 and TRBJ2-6; 7 bases map to TRBD1. Unmatched junction bases numbered 4, after V lost 6 bases and J lost 2 bases. Germline V gene sequence: CDR1 SNHLY, CDR2 FYNNEI. The length of the CDR3 is 15 residues. The CDR3 coding sequence is TGTGCCAGCAGCCAGGACAGGCCTGGGGCCAACGTCCTGACTTTC. Its protein is CASSQDRPGANVLTF.

This clone was seen more than once but under ten times. Other DNA sequences in this sample translate to the same CDR3. The rearrangement joins TRBV28 to TRBJ1-2, with D perhaps TRBD1 (6 bases). With 2 bases removed from V and 5 bases from J, the gap between germline ends came to 6 bases. Germline V gene lookup returns CDR1 MDHEN and CDR2 SYDVKM. The CDR3 consists of 12 residues. CDR3 sequence: CASSLTGYGYTF. In DNA form, the CDR3 reads TGTGCCAGCAGTTTAACAGGGTATGGCTACACCTTC.

This clone was seen a few times. This CDR3 is also generated by other DNA sequences in the sample. The V call is TRBV7-2, the J call TRBJ1-1, with D uncertain. Germline V gene sequence: CDR1 SGHTA, CDR2 FQGNSA. Trimming pared 5 bases from V and 1 base from J, leaving 8 bases between. The CDR3 spans 13 residues. In DNA, the CDR3 is TGTGCCAGCAGCGCGGGCCGGAACACTGAAGCTTTCTTT. Translation: CASSAGRNTEAFF.

The V and J genes are TRBV10-3 and TRBJ1-1; a possible D gene is TRBD1 (5 bases). This CDR3 has 14 amino acids. Trimming shortened V by 2 bases and J by 0 bases, and 7 bases separated the two germline ends. Germline values: CDR1 ENHRY, CDR2 SYGVKD. CDR3 coding DNA: TGTGCCATCAGTGAGCGACAGATGAACACTGAAGCTTTCTTT. Translating it yields CAISERQMNTEAFF.

A few counts support this clone. The chain combines TRBV7-6 with TRBJ2-7, with D maybe TRBD2 (5 bases). Germline-derived CDR1 and CDR2 are SGHVS and FNYEAQ. The CDR3 extends over 10 amino acids. The V and J ends lost 3 bases and 9 bases respectively, with 6 bases between them. The CDR3 reads CASSLGVQYF. The CDR3 coding sequence is TGTGCCAGCAGCTTGGGAGTGCAGTACTTC.

This clone was counted only a few times. This CDR3 is also generated by other DNA sequences in the sample. The rearrangement links TRBV29-1 to TRBJ2-5, with 10 bases identical to TRBD1. Germline V gene lookup returns CDR1 SQVTM and CDR2 ANQGSEA. Trimming cost V 6 bases and J 3 bases; bases outside gene matches: 4. The CDR3 runs to 13 residues. In DNA, the CDR3 is TGCAGCGTCGACAGGGGGCGCGAAGAGACCCAGTACTTC. This gives the protein CSVDRGREETQYF.

The chain couples TRBV30 to TRBJ1-6, with no clear D. Trimming took off 4 bases at V and 10 bases at J, with 17 bases between the two ends. Germline CDR1 is GTSNPN and CDR2 is SVGIG (reference sequence). This CDR3 is built from 14 residues. CDR3: CAWNGGRKKSPLHF. The CDR3 nucleotides read TGTGCCTGGAACGGCGGGCGGAAAAAATCACCCCTCCACTTT.

This chain links TRBV9 with TRBJ2-1; no reliable D call. This CDR3 has 16 residues. V lost 1 base to trimming and J lost 3 bases, with 14 bases between them. CDR1 and CDR2 from the germline V gene are SGDLS and YYNGEE. The CDR3 region is CASSVHSPGFYNEQFF. The CDR3 DNA reads TGTGCCAGCAGCGTACATAGTCCGGGTTTCTACAATGAGCAGTTCTTC. Together with reference TRBV9 and TRBJ2-1, the CDR3 gives the full variable domain: DSGVTQTPKHLITATGQRVTLRCSPRSGDLSVYWYQQSLDQGLQFLIQYYNGEERAKGNILERFSAQQFPDLHSELNLSSLELGDSALYFCASSVHSPGFYNEQFFGPGTRLTVL.